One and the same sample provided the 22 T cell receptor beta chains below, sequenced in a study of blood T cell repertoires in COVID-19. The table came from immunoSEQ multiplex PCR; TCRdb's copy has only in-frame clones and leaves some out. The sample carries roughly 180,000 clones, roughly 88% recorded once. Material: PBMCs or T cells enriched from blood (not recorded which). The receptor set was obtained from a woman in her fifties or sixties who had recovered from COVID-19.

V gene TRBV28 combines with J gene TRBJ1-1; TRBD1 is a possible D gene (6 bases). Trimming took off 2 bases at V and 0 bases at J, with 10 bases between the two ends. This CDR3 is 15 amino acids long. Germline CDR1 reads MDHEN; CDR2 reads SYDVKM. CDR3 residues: CASSLQGLLNTEAFF. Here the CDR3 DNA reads TGTGCCAGCAGTTTACAGGGGCTCCTGAACACTGAAGCTTTCTTT.

The CDR3 bases are TGTGCCAGCAGTTTATCTGTGGGGCTGACCGGGGAGCTGTTTTTT. It codes for CASSLSVGLTGELFF. This chain connects TRBV27 to TRBJ2-2, with D maybe TRBD1 (5 bases). This CDR3 comprises 15 residues. CDR1 is MNHEY and CDR2 is SMNVEV in the germline V gene (reference sequence). Trimming removed 0 bases from V and 5 bases from J, with 10 bases in between.

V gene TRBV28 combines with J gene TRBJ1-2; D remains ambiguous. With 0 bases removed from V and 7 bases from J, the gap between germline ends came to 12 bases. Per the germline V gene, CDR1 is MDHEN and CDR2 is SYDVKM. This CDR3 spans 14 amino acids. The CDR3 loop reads CASSLWAQFSGYTF. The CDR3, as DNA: TGTGCCAGCAGTTTATGGGCCCAATTCTCTGGCTACACCTTC.

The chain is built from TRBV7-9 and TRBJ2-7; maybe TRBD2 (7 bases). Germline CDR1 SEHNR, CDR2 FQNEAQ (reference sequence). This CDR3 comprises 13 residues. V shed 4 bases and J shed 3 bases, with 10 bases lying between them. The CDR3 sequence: CASSYREGYEQYF. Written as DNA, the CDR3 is TGTGCCAGCAGCTACAGGGAGGGCTACGAGCAGTACTTC.

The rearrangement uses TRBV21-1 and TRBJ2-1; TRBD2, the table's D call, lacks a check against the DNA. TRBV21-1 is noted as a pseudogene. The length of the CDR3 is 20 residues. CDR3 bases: TGTGCCAGCAGCAAAGAAAGGGGACTAGCGGGAGTTCACTTGAGGAATGAGCAGTTCTTC. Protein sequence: CASSKERGLAGVHLRNEQFF.

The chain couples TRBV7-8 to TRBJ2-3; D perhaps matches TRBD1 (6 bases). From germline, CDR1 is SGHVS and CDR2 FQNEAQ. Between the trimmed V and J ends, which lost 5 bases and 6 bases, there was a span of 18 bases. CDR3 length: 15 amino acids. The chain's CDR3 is CASSPMAGRGDTQYF. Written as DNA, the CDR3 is TGTGCCAGCAGCCCCATGGCGGGTAGGGGGGATACGCAGTATTTT.

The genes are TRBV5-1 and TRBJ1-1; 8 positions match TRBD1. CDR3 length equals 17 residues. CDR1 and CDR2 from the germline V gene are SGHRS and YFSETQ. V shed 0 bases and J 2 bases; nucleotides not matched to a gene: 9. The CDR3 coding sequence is TGCGCCAGCAGCTTGGCCTTAGGACAGGGCTTAAACACTGAAGCTTTCTTT. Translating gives CASSLALGQGLNTEAFF.

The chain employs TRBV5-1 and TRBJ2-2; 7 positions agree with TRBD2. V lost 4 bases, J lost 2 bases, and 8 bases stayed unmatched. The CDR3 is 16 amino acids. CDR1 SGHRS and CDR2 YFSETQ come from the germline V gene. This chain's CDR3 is CASSPLAGDNTGELFF. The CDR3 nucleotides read TGCGCCAGCAGCCCCTTGGCGGGGGACAACACCGGGGAGCTGTTTTTT.

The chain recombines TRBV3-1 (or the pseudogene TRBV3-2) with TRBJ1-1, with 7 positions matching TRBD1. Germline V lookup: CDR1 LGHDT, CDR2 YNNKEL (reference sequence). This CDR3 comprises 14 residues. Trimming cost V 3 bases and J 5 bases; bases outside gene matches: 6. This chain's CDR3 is CASSQGQRGTEAFF. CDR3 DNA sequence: TGTGCCAGCAGCCAGGGACAGAGGGGGACTGAAGCTTTCTTT.

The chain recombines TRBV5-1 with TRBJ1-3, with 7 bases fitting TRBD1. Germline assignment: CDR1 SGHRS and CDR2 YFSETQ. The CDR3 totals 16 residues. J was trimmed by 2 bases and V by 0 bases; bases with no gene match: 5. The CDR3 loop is CASSLASRGAGNTIYF. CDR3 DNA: TGCGCCAGCAGCTTGGCCTCCAGGGGGGCTGGAAACACCATATATTTT.

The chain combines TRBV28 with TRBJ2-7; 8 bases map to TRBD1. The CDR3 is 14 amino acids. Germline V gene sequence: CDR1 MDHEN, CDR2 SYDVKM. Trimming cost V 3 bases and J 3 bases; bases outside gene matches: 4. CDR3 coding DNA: TGTGCCAGCAGTTTCCCAGGGGGCAGCTACGAGCAGTACTTC. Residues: CASSFPGGSYEQYF.

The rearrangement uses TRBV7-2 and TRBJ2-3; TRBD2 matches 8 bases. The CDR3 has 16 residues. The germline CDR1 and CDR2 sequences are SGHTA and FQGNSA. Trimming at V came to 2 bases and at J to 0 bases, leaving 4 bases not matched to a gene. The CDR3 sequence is CASSLSPSGSTDTQYF. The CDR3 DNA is TGTGCCAGCAGCTTATCTCCTAGCGGGAGCACAGATACGCAGTATTTT.

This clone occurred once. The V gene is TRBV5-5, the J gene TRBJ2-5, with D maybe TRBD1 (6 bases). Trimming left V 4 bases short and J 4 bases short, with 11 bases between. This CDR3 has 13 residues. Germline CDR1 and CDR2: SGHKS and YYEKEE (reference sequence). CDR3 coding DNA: TGTGCCAGCAGCGGTTACAGGGTAGAGACCCAGTACTTC. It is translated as CASSGYRVETQYF.

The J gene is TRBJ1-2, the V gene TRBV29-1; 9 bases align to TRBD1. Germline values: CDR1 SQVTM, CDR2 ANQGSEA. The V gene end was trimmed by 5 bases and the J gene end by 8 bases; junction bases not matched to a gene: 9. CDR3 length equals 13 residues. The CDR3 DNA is TGCAGCGTTACCGGGACAGGGCTTTACGGCTACACCTTC. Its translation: CSVTGTGLYGYTF.

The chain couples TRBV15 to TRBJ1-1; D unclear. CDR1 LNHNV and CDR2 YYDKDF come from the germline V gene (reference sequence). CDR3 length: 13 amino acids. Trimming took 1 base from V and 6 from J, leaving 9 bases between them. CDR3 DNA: TGTGCCACCAGCAGAGCGGAGGGCTCTGAAGCTTTCTTT. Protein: CATSRAEGSEAFF.

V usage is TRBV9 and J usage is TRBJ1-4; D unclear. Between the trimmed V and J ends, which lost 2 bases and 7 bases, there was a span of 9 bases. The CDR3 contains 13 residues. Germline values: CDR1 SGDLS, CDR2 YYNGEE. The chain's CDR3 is CASSVAIGEKLFF. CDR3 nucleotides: TGTGCCAGCAGCGTCGCAATCGGTGAAAAACTGTTTTTT.

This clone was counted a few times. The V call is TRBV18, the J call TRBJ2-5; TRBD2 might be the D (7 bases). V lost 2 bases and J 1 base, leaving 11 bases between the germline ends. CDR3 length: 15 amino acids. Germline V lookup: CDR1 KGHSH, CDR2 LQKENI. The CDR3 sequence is CASSPEGGIQETQYF. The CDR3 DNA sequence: TGTGCCAGCTCACCAGAGGGGGGGATCCAAGAGACCCAGTACTTC.

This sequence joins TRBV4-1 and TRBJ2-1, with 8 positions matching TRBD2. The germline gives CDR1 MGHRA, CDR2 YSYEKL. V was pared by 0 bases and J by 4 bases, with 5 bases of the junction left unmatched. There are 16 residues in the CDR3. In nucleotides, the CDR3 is TGCGCCAGCAGCCAAGAGGAGCGGGGGAAATACAATGAGCAGTTCTTC. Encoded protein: CASSQEERGKYNEQFF.

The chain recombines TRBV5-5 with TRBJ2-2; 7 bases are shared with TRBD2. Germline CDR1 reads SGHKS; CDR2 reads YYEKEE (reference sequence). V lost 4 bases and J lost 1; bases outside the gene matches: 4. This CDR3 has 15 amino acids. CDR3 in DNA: TGTGCCAGCAGCGCGGGGGACCTGAACACCGGGGAGCTGTTTTTT. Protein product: CASSAGDLNTGELFF. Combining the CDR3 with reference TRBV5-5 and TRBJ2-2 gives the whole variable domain DAGVTQSPTHLIKTRGQQVTLRCSPISGHKSVSWYQQVLGQGPQFIFQYYEKEERGRGNFPDRFSARQFPNYSSELNVNALLLGDSALYLCASSAGDLNTGELFFGEGSRLTVL.

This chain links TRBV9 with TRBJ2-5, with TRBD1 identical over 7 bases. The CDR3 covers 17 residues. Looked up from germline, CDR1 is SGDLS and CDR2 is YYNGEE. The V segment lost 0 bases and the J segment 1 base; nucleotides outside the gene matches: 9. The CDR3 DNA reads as TGTGCCAGCAGCGTAGACAGGGGAAGTTGGTCCCAAGAGACCCAGTACTTC. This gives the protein CASSVDRGSWSQETQYF. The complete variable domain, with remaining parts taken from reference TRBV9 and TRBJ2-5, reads DSGVTQTPKHLITATGQRVTLRCSPRSGDLSVYWYQQSLDQGLQFLIQYYNGEERAKGNILERFSAQQFPDLHSELNLSSLELGDSALYFCASSVDRGSWSQETQYFGPGTRLLVL.

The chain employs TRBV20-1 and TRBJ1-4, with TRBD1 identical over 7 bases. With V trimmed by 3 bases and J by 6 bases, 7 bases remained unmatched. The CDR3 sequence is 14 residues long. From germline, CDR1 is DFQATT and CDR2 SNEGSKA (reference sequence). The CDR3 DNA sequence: TGCAGTGCTAGTATGGGGACAGCTCATGAAAAACTGTTTTTT. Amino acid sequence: CSASMGTAHEKLFF.

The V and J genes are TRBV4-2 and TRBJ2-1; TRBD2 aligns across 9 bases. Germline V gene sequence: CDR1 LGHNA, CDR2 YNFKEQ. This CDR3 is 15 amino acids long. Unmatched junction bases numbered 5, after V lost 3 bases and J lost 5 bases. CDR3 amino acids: CASSQGAGGNNEQFF. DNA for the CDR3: TGTGCCAGCAGCCAGGGGGCGGGAGGGAACAATGAGCAGTTCTTC.